The source of this TCR beta chain is a study of blood T cell repertoires in COVID-19. As for the study in general: The United States, Italy and Spain were the sources of the acute and convalescent COVID-19 samples. T cells, B-cell-depleted T cells, or PBMCs supplied cDNA or gDNA.

About this clone: Other nucleotide sequences in the sample specify the same CDR3.

CDR1 LGHNA and CDR2 YSLEER come from the germline V gene. This CDR3 is 15 amino acids long. After removal of 0 bases from V and 5 bases from J, the junction contained 1 base not matched to a gene. In the original processing: Quantification of nucleated cells was approximated via reference gene primer amplification. Profiling relied on immunoSEQ multiplex PCR, and the TCRdb table lists in-frame clones only, not all of them. The V and J calls and clone size were taken over from that table, and D and trimming were inferred from the DNA. This sample has roughly 100,000 clones; about 90% occur once, and the top ten carry about 3.2%.

The V gene is TRBV4-3, the J gene TRBJ1-4; 9 bases align to TRBD1. Sample: peripheral blood. The receptor's source is a human donor in a cohort sampled during active COVID-19. The CDR3 here is CASSQDGTGNEKLFF. CDR3 nucleotides: TGCGCCAGCAGCCAAGATGGGACAGGGAATGAAAAACTGTTTTTT.